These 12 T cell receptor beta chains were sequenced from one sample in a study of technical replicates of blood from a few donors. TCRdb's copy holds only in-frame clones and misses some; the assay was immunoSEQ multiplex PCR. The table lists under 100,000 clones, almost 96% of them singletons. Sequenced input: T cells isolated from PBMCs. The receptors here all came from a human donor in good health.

The CDR3 here is CASRLTTFGDSPLHF. The CDR3 nucleotides read TGTGCCAGCAGATTGACAACGTTCGGTGACTCACCCCTCCACTTT. The V call is TRBV7-9, the J call TRBJ1-6, with unresolved D. The germline V and J ends were trimmed by 6 bases and 10 bases, with 19 bases remaining between them. Germline values: CDR1 SEHNR, CDR2 FQNEAQ (reference sequence). CDR3 length: 15 amino acids.

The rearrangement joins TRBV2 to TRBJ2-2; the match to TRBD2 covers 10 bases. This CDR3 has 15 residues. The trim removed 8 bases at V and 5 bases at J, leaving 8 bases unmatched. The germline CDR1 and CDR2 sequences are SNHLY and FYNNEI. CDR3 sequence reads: CASFHPSGGTGELFF. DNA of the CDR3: TGTGCCAGCTTCCATCCTAGCGGGGGAACCGGGGAGCTGTTTTTT.

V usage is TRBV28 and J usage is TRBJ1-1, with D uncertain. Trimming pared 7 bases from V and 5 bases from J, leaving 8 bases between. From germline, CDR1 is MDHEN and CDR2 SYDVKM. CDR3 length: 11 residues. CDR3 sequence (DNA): TGTGCCAGCACCCCTTTGACTGAAGCTTTCTTT. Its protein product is CASTPLTEAFF.

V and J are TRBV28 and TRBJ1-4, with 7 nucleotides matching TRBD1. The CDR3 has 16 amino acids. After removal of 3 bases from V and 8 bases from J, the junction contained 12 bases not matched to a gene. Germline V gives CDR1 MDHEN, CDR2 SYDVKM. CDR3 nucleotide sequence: TGTGCCAGCAGTTTTATCGGGACAGCTGATAGGGAAAAACTGTTTTTT. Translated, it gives CASSFIGTADREKLFF.

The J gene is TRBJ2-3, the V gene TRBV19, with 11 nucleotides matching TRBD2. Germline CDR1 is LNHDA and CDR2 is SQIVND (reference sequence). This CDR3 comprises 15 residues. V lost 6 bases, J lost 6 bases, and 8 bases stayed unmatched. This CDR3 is CASRGARLAGDTQYF. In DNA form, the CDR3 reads TGTGCCAGTAGAGGAGCTAGACTAGCGGGGGATACGCAGTATTTT. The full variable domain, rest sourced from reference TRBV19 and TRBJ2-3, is DGGITQSPKYLFRKEGQNVTLSCEQNLNHDAMYWYRQDPGQGLRLIYYSQIVNDFQKGDIAEGYSVSREKKESFPLTVTSAQKNPTAFYLCASRGARLAGDTQYFGPGTRLTVL.

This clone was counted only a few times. The CDR3 bases are TGCGCCAGCAGCTTCACAGGGACCAGATTTGCAACTAATGAAAAACTGTTTTTT. Its translation is CASSFTGTRFATNEKLFF. J is TRBJ1-4 and V is TRBV4-1; a weak D match, TRBD1 (6 bases). This CDR3 is 18 amino acids long. The germline CDR1 and CDR2 sequences are MGHRA and YSYEKL. The germline V and J ends were trimmed by 5 bases and 0 bases, with 19 bases remaining between them.

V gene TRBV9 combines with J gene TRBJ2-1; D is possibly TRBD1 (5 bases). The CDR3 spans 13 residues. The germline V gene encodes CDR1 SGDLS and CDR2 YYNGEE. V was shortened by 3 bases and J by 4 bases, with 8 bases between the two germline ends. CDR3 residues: CASSAREYNEQFF. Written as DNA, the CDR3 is TGTGCCAGCAGCGCCAGGGAATACAATGAGCAGTTCTTC. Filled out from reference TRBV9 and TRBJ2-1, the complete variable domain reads DSGVTQTPKHLITATGQRVTLRCSPRSGDLSVYWYQQSLDQGLQFLIQYYNGEERAKGNILERFSAQQFPDLHSELNLSSLELGDSALYFCASSAREYNEQFFGPGTRLTVL.

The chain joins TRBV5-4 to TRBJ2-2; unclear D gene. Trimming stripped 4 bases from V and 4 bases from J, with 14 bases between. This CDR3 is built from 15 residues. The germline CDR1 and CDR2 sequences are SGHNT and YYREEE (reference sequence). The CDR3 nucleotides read TGTGCCAGCAGCCTGGGTCTATCCTCCACCGGGGAGCTGTTTTTT. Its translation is CASSLGLSSTGELFF. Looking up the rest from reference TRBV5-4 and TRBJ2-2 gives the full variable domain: ETGVTQSPTHLIKTRGQQVTLRCSSQSGHNTVSWYQQALGQGPQFIFQYYREEENGRGNFPPRFSGLQFPNYSSELNVNALELDDSALYLCASSLGLSSTGELFFGEGSRLTVL.

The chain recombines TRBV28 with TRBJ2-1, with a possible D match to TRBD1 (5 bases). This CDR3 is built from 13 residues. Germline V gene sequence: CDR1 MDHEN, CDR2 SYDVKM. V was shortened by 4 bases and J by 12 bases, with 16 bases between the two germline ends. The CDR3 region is CASSSQTVNGQFF. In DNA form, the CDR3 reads TGTGCCAGCAGTTCACAGACAGTAAACGGGCAGTTCTTC.

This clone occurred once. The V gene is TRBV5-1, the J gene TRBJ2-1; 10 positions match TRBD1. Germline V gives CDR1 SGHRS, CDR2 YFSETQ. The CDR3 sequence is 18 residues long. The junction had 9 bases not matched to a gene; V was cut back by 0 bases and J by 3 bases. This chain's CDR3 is CASSLGDRGPPGYNEQFF. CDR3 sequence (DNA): TGCGCCAGCAGCTTGGGGGACAGGGGCCCACCGGGCTACAATGAGCAGTTCTTC.

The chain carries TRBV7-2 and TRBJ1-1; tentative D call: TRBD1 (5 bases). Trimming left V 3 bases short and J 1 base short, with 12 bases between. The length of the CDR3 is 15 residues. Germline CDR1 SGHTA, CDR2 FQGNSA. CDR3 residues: CASSFSITGNTEAFF. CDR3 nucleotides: TGTGCCAGCAGCTTCTCCATCACAGGGAACACTGAAGCTTTCTTT.

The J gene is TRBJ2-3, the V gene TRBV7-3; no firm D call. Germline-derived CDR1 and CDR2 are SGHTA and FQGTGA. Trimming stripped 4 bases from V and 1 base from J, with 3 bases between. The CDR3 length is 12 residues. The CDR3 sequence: CASSSGTDTQYF. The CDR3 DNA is TGTGCCAGCAGCTCGGGCACAGATACGCAGTATTTT.